The 21 T cell receptor beta chains listed next were all sequenced from one sample in a study of T cell repertoires in cytomegalovirus infection. TCRdb fed the reads into MiXCR, producing one record per CDR3 protein. In the table there are roughly 700,000 distinct CDR3 sequences, about 33% of which are singletons. The antigens of these receptors remain unknown. The sequenced sample was cultured PBMCs, obtained from culture after CMV antigen stimulation. The receptors stem from a human donor in good health (CMV status not recorded). Some clones in this sample may be carry-over from other donors' samples.

This clonotype was found a few times. The J gene is TRBJ2-3, the V gene TRBV11-1, with TRBD2 as a possible D gene (7 bases). V lost 3 bases and J lost 6, with 22 bases in between. The CDR3 consists of 17 residues. Per germline, CDR1 SGHAT and CDR2 FQDESV (reference sequence). The CDR3 DNA sequence: TGTGCCAGCAGCTTGGAGTTCCACCGGGGGGCAACGGATACGCAGTATTTT. Residues: CASSLEFHRGATDTQYF.

The chain carries TRBV2 and TRBJ1-2, with D unresolved. Trimming stripped 5 bases from V and 13 bases from J, with 8 bases between. This CDR3 is built from 9 residues. Germline values: CDR1 SNHLY, CDR2 FYNNEI. CDR3 protein: CASSLAVTF. In DNA form, the CDR3 reads TGTGCCAGCAGTCTGGCCGTCACCTTC.

This clonotype was observed a handful of times. CDR3: CASKRGAADTQYF. The CDR3 region has the DNA TGTGCCAGCAAGCGGGGGGCGGCAGATACGCAGTATTTT. The chain combines TRBV6-5 with TRBJ2-3; TRBD2 aligns across 9 bases. Per germline, CDR1 MNHEY and CDR2 SVGAGI. The CDR3 is made up of 13 amino acids. V dropped 7 bases and J dropped 4; count of bases not matched to a gene: 3.

This chain uses TRBV12-3 or TRBV12-4 with TRBJ1-5; the D is unclear. CDR3 length: 15 residues. The ends were cut back, 3 bases at V and 3 bases at J, with 12 bases in the middle. The CDR3 spells CASSLRVGSNQPQHF. The CDR3 nucleotides are TGTGCCAGCAGTTTGAGGGTGGGTTCCAATCAGCCCCAGCATTTT.

This clonotype has a count of ten or more. V gene TRBV12-3 or TRBV12-4 combines with J gene TRBJ1-3, with a tentative D call TRBD1 (6 bases). V shed 5 bases and J shed 1 base, with 12 bases lying between them. This CDR3 comprises 15 residues. The CDR3 DNA reads TGTGCCAGCAGTCTGACAGGAAAGTCTGGAAACACCATATATTTT. Its protein is CASSLTGKSGNTIYF.

This chain connects TRBV20-1 to TRBJ2-1; weak D call: TRBD2 (6 bases). CDR1 DFQATT and CDR2 SNEGSKA come from the germline V gene (reference sequence). The V gene lost 6 bases and the J gene lost 2 bases, with 14 bases spanning the gap. The CDR3 runs to 14 residues. This CDR3 reads CSATGARTYNEQFF. CDR3 coding DNA: TGCAGTGCCACGGGAGCGAGAACCTACAATGAGCAGTTCTTC.

V gene TRBV25-1 combines with J gene TRBJ1-5; tentative D call: TRBD1 (5 bases). The germline gives CDR1 MGHDK, CDR2 SYGVNS. V was shortened by 7 bases and J by 6 bases, with 19 bases between the two germline ends. The CDR3 contains 15 residues. The CDR3: CASTPSGQGTQPQHF. The CDR3 region has the DNA TGTGCCAGCACTCCATCCGGTCAGGGTACTCAGCCCCAGCATTTT.

The CDR3 sequence: CSARGMTPYGYTF. As DNA, the CDR3 is TGCAGTGCTAGGGGTATGACACCCTATGGCTACACCTTC. This chain uses TRBV20-1 with TRBJ1-2, with no clear D. This CDR3 comprises 13 residues. The V end lost 3 bases, the J end lost 4 bases, and 12 bases lay between the germline ends. Germline CDR1 DFQATT, CDR2 SNEGSKA (reference sequence).

CDR3 loop: CASSQTPTIGYTF. In DNA, the CDR3 is TGTGCCAGCAGTCAGACACCGACAATTGGCTACACCTTC. This sequence joins TRBV27 and TRBJ1-2; D call uncertain. V lost 5 bases to trimming and J lost 7 bases, with 14 bases between them. CDR3 size: 13 residues. Germline V gives CDR1 MNHEY, CDR2 SMNVEV (reference sequence).

The chain has TRBV3-1 and TRBJ2-7; no clear D. The CDR3 is made up of 14 amino acids. Germline assignment: CDR1 LGHDT and CDR2 YNNKEL (reference sequence). Trimming removed 4 bases at V and 2 bases at J, with 12 bases between. As DNA, the CDR3 is TGTGCCAGCAGCCCCGGAGTAGGGACCTACGAGCAGTACTTC. This encodes CASSPGVGTYEQYF.

This clonotype has a count of ten or more. This chain joins TRBV7-2 and TRBJ1-2; 8 bases are shared with TRBD1. Trimming at V came to 6 bases and at J to 3 bases, leaving 12 bases not matched to a gene. The CDR3 covers 16 residues. The germline gives CDR1 SGHTA, CDR2 FQGNSA. CDR3 in DNA: TGTGCCAGCAGGGAACCGACGGGACAGGCGTACTATGGCTACACCTTC. It specifies CASREPTGQAYYGYTF.

This clonotype showed up just once. The V call is TRBV11-2, the J call TRBJ1-1; no clear D gene. The CDR3 covers 19 residues. Germline CDR1 reads SGHAT; CDR2 reads FQNNGV. The ends were cut back, 1 base at V and 5 bases at J, with 26 bases in the middle. The CDR3 coding sequence is TGTGCCAGCAGCTTAGGGCGCCGAACCCCTCAACCTAAAAAAACTGAAGCTTTCTTT. Translated, it gives CASSLGRRTPQPKKTEAFF.

The J gene is TRBJ1-2, the V gene TRBV10-3; D is unresolved. Trimming shortened V by 0 bases and J by 4 bases, and 9 bases separated the two germline ends. CDR3 length: 14 residues. Per the germline V gene, CDR1 is ENHRY and CDR2 is SYGVKD. CDR3 nucleotide sequence: TGTGCCATCAGTGAGTCCAGGTTCCGCTATGGCTACACCTTC. This sequence encodes CAISESRFRYGYTF.

This chain joins TRBV19 and TRBJ2-7, with 9 bases that match TRBD2. CDR3 length equals 16 residues. CDR1 is LNHDA, CDR2 SQIVND, per germline (reference sequence). V was pared by 0 bases and J by 0 bases, with 3 bases of the junction left unmatched. In DNA form, the CDR3 reads TGTGCCAGTAGTATAGAACTAGCGGGCCACTCCTACGAGCAGTACTTC. The encoded protein is CASSIELAGHSYEQYF.

The chain has TRBV5-1 and TRBJ1-1; D possibly corresponds to TRBD1 (5 bases). Germline CDR1 reads SGHRS; CDR2 reads YFSETQ. This CDR3 comprises 15 residues. V was cut by 4 bases and J by 1 base, with 14 bases left in between. As DNA, the CDR3 is TGCGCCAGCAGCCCCTCCGGGACCCAGAACACTGAAGCTTTCTTT. Translating it yields CASSPSGTQNTEAFF.

This clonotype has more than one count but fewer than ten. The gene calls are TRBV4-3 and TRBJ1-1, with 7 positions matching TRBD1. The germline V gene encodes CDR1 LGHNA and CDR2 YSLEER. Trimming at V came to 0 bases and at J to 5 bases, leaving 6 bases not matched to a gene. This CDR3 region has 15 residues. CDR3 protein: CASSQDDRESTEAFF. The CDR3 nucleotides are TGCGCCAGCAGCCAAGACGACAGGGAAAGTACTGAAGCTTTCTTT.

The gene calls are TRBV6-2 or TRBV6-3 and TRBJ1-1, with D perhaps matching TRBD1 (6 bases). V gave up 6 bases and J gave up 7 bases, with 12 bases separating them. The CDR3 loop spans 12 amino acids. Germline V gene data show CDR1 as MNHEY and CDR2 as SVGEGT. CDR3 DNA sequence: TGTGCCAGCAGCCAGGACAGACTTGAAGCTTTCTTT. Translating gives CASSQDRLEAFF.

CDR3 loop: CASSIRSGGEQFF. The CDR3 nucleotides read TGTGCCAGTAGTATACGGTCTGGCGGTGAGCAGTTCTTC. V usage is TRBV19 and J usage is TRBJ2-1; D ambiguous. V lost 2 bases and J 9 bases, leaving 11 bases between the germline ends. The CDR3 is 13 residues long. CDR1 LNHDA and CDR2 SQIVND come from the germline V gene (reference sequence).

The chain carries TRBV7-2 and TRBJ2-4; D is unclear. The CDR3 is made up of 14 amino acids. Germline CDR1 SGHTA, CDR2 FQGNSA. V lost 3 bases and J lost 1, with 7 bases in between. CDR3 residues: CASSFPGAKNIQYF. The CDR3, as DNA: TGTGCCAGCAGCTTCCCCGGGGCCAAAAACATTCAGTACTTC.

The chain links TRBV5-4 to TRBJ1-1; TRBD1 might be the D (5 bases). The length of the CDR3 is 15 residues. V was pared by 4 bases and J by 5 bases, with 18 bases between. Germline values: CDR1 SGHNT, CDR2 YYREEE (reference sequence). In DNA, the CDR3 is TGTGCCAGCAGCAATAACTTACCCGGGGGGACTGAAGCTTTCTTT. This sequence encodes CASSNNLPGGTEAFF.

The chain recombines TRBV11-2 with TRBJ2-7, with 10 bases matching TRBD2. This CDR3 spans 14 amino acids. After removal of 5 bases from V and 4 bases from J, the junction contained 5 bases not matched to a gene. CDR1 is SGHAT, CDR2 FQNNGV, per germline. The CDR3 loop is CASSQTSGKYEQYF. The CDR3 DNA sequence: TGTGCCAGCAGCCAAACTAGCGGGAAATACGAGCAGTACTTC. The complete variable domain, with remaining parts taken from reference TRBV11-2 and TRBJ2-7, reads EAGVAQSPRYKIIEKRQSVAFWCNPISGHATLYWYQQILGQGPKLLIQFQNNGVVDDSQLPKDRFSAERLKGVDSTLKIQPAKLEDSAVYLCASSQTSGKYEQYFGPGTRLTVT.